The 8 T cell receptor beta chains reported below all come from one sample, sequenced in a study of T cells in Graves' hyperthyroidism and ophthalmopathy. TCR beta CDR3 regions were amplified from RNA transcripts. During a first-round RT-PCR of the TCR CDR3, the HTBI primer set was used. MiXCR, run by TCRdb on the multiplex PCR reads, gives a single entry per CDR3 protein. The sample yields fewer than 900,000 distinct CDR3 sequences, 18% seen once. The sequenced material came from blood. Source of these receptors: a woman in her forties or fifties with Graves' hyperthyroidism that later progressed to Graves' ophthalmopathy.

In this sample, this clonotype turned up many times. The chain links TRBV11-2 to TRBJ1-6; TRBD1 is a possible D gene (5 bases). Trimming took off 5 bases at V and 4 bases at J, with 12 bases between the two ends. The CDR3 length is 15 residues. In germline, CDR1 is SGHAT, CDR2 FQNNGV. This CDR3 is CASSPAGIYNSPLHF. In nucleotides, the CDR3 is TGTGCCAGCAGCCCAGCAGGGATTTATAATTCACCCCTCCACTTT.

A single count supports this clonotype. V and J are TRBV5-6 and TRBJ2-5; D is perhaps TRBD2 (5 bases). Germline-derived CDR1 and CDR2 are SGHDT and YYEEEE. The CDR3 loop spans 14 amino acids. V was clipped by 3 bases and J by 0 bases, with 9 bases between them. The CDR3 sequence is CASSSGSYQETQYF. As DNA, the CDR3 is TGTGCCAGCAGCTCGGGGTCCTACCAAGAGACCCAGTACTTC.

This clonotype was seen many times. The genes are TRBV12-3 or TRBV12-4 and TRBJ1-2; D is possibly TRBD1 (5 bases). V dropped 5 bases and J dropped 4 bases, with 17 bases sitting between them. CDR3 size: 15 residues. CDR3 loop: CASSIRRGRGYGYTF. The CDR3, as DNA: TGTGCCAGCAGTATCCGGAGGGGCCGGGGCTATGGCTACACCTTC.

This clonotype was counted at least ten times. The chain employs TRBV7-9 and TRBJ2-1, with D tentatively TRBD1 (6 bases). CDR3 length: 14 amino acids. CDR1 and CDR2 from the germline V gene are SEHNR and FQNEAQ (reference sequence). The V end was cut by 3 bases, the J end by 10 bases, with 16 bases between. For the CDR3, the DNA is TGTGCCAGCAGCTTCGACAGGTCGTTGGGCGAGCAGTTCTTC. Its protein is CASSFDRSLGEQFF.

At least ten counts were recorded for this clonotype. The chain carries TRBV20-1 and TRBJ1-1, with 8 nucleotides matching TRBD1. After removal of 0 bases from V and 1 base from J, the junction contained 4 bases not matched to a gene. Germline lookup yields CDR1 DFQATT and CDR2 SNEGSKA (reference sequence). The CDR3 is 15 residues long. The CDR3 spells CSARDPGGPNTEAFF. The CDR3, as DNA: TGCAGTGCTAGAGATCCAGGGGGCCCGAACACTGAAGCTTTCTTT.

The V and J genes are TRBV19 and TRBJ1-1; TRBD1 is a possible D gene (5 bases). The CDR3 consists of 16 residues. Germline CDR1 reads LNHDA; CDR2 reads SQIVND (reference sequence). Deletions cut 11 bases from V and 0 bases from J, with 22 bases between. The CDR3 coding sequence is TGTGCCGCGGCCCCCGACAGACCGAATTTGAACACTGAAGCTTTCTTT. It specifies CAAAPDRPNLNTEAFF. Complete variable domain (other parts from reference TRBV19 and TRBJ1-1): DGGITQSPKYLFRKEGQNVTLSCEQNLNHDAMYWYRQDPGQGLRLIYYSQIVNDFQKGDIAEGYSVSREKKESFPLTVTSAQKNPTAFYLCAAAPDRPNLNTEAFFGQGTRLTVV.

The sample holds many counts of this clonotype. J is TRBJ1-2 and V is TRBV6-1; D might be TRBD1 (5 bases). V lost 2 bases and J lost 0, with 13 bases in between. The length of the CDR3 is 16 residues. Germline V CDR1 and CDR2: MNHNS, SASEGT. The CDR3 reads CASSELAGDPNYGYTF. The CDR3 bases are TGTGCCAGCAGTGAATTAGCGGGGGATCCTAACTATGGCTACACCTTC.

This sequence joins TRBV6-1 and TRBJ2-7; D is ambiguous. Germline V gene data show CDR1 as MNHNS and CDR2 as SASEGT. The CDR3 totals 12 residues. V lost 7 bases and J 4 bases, leaving 11 bases between the germline ends. The CDR3 DNA reads TGTGCCAGCATCGGTGGGTTGTACGAGCAGTACTTC. It is translated as CASIGGLYEQYF.